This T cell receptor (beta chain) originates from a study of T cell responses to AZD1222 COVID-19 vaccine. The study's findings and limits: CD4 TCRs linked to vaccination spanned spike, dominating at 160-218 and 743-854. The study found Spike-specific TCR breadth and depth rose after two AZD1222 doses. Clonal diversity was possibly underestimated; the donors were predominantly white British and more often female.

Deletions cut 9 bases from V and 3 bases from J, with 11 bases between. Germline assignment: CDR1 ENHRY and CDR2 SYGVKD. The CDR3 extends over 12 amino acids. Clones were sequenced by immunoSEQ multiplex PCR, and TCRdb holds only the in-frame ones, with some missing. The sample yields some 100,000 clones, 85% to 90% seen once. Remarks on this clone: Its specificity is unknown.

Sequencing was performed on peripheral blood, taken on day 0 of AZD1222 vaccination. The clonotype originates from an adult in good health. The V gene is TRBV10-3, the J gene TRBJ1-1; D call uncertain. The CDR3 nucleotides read TGTGCCATGGGTGGGGATTACACTGAAGCTTTCTTT. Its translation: CAMGGDYTEAFF.